This T cell receptor (beta chain) emerged from a study of a mutant IDH1 vaccine in newly diagnosed glioma. Study context: The treated population exhibited a male proportion of roughly 60%, a female proportion of 37.5%, and a mean age of about 39 years.

Generated by immunoSEQ multiplex PCR, the TCRdb table keeps only in-frame clones and is missing some. The top ten hold approximately 4% of the sample, which has roughly 60,000 clones, approximately 81% seen once. Broader study findings: Pseudoprogression seemingly bore no relation to changes in top peripheral T cell clonotypes.

The time point denotes: week 23, last vaccination. All doses held 300 ug of mutant IDH1 20-mer peptide, with topical imiquimod. With respect to this clone: What it binds is unknown.

The CDR3 contains 15 residues. Trimming took off 4 bases at V and 0 bases at J, with 10 bases between the two ends. Germline V gene sequence: CDR1 MNHNS, CDR2 SASEGT. The source is a man aged 25-40 years with glioma. This rearrangement joins TRBV6-1 to TRBJ1-3, with TRBD1 as a possible D gene (5 bases). The sample consisted of PBMCs, taken from a glioma patient whose treatment included an IDH1 peptide vaccine. This CDR3 is CASSGGPSSGNTIYF. CDR3 nucleotide sequence: TGTGCCAGCAGTGGGGGACCGAGCTCTGGAAACACCATATATTTT.